The sequence of this T cell receptor beta chain was determined in a study of T cells in Graves' hyperthyroidism and ophthalmopathy. Findings of the study overall: Blood samples included most of the expanded thyroid clonotypes exceeding 0.001. Ophthalmopathy was identified by the model a median approximately six months ahead of onset.

Amplification targeted TCR beta CDR3 regions from RNA transcripts. The TCR CDR3 first-round RT-PCR relied on the HTBI primer set. Using its own MiXCR run on the multiplex PCR reads, TCRdb lists one record per CDR3 protein. The sample lists about 840,000 distinct CDR3 sequences; 38% were seen once. Notes on this clonotype: No antigen is known for it. This may come from a read error, since a much larger clone is one base off.

CDR1 and CDR2 (germline): SGHAT, FQNNGV. The CDR3 has 14 residues. Exclusion of patients followed from uncontrolled infection, other autoimmune disease, pregnancy or lactation. The rearrangement links TRBV11-2 to TRBJ1-5; D is uncertain. The sequence was obtained from a man between 18 and 29 years old with Graves' hyperthyroidism. Source material: blood. Written as DNA, the CDR3 is TGTGCCAACAGCTTCTCGGTCAGCAATCAGCCCCAGCATTTT. This translates into CANSFSVSNQPQHF.